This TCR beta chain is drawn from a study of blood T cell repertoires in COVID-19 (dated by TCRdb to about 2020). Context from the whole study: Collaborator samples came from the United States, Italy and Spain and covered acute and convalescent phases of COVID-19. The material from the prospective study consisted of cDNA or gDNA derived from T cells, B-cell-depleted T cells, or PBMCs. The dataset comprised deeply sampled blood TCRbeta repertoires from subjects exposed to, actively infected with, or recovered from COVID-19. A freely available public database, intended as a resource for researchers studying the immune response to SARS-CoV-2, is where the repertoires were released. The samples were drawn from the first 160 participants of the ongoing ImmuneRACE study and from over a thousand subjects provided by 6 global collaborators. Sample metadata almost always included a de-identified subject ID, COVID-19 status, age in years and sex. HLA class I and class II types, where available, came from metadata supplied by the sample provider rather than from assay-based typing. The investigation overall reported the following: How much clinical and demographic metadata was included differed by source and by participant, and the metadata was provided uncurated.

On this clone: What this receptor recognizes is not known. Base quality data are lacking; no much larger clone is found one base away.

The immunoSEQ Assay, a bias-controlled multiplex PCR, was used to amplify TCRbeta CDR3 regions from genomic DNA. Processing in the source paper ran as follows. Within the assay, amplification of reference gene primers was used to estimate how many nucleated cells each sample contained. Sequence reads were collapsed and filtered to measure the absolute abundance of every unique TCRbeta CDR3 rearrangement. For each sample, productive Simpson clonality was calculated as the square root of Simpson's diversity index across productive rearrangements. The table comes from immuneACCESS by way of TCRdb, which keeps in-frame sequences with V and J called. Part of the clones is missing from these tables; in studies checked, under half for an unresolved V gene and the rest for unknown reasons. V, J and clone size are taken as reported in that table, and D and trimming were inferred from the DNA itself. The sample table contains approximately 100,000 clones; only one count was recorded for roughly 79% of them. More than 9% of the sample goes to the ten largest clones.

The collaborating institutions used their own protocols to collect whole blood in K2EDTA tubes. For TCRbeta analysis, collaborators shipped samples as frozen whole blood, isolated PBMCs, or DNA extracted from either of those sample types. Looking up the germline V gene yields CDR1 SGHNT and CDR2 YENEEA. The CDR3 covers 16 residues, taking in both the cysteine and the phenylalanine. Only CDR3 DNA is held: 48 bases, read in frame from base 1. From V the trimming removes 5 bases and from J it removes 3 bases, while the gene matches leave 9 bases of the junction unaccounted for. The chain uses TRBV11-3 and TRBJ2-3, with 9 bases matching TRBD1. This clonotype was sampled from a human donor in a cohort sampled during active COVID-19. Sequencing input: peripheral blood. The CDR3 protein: CASSPGTGSRTDTQYF. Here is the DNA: TGTGCCAGCAGCCCAGGGACAGGGAGTAGGACAGATACGCAGTATTTT.